This T cell receptor beta chain comes out of a study of control samples from healthy donors and cancer patients. The V gene's germline CDR1 is LGHNA and CDR2 YSLEER. Trimming took off 1 base at V and 6 bases at J, with 18 bases between the two ends. The CDR3 is made up of 17 amino acids. Assay used: immunoSEQ multiplex PCR; TCRdb lists only in-frame clones, some missing. The sample includes around 170,000 clones, roughly 92% of them seen just once. The chain has TRBV4-3 and TRBJ1-4; tentative D call: TRBD1 (5 bases). The sample was blood. The TCR sequence derives from a young man in good health. The CDR3 DNA follows: TGCGCCAGCAGCCAAGTACGTCCAGGAAGGGGCCATGAAAAACTGTTTTTT. Its protein is CASSQVRPGRGHEKLFF.